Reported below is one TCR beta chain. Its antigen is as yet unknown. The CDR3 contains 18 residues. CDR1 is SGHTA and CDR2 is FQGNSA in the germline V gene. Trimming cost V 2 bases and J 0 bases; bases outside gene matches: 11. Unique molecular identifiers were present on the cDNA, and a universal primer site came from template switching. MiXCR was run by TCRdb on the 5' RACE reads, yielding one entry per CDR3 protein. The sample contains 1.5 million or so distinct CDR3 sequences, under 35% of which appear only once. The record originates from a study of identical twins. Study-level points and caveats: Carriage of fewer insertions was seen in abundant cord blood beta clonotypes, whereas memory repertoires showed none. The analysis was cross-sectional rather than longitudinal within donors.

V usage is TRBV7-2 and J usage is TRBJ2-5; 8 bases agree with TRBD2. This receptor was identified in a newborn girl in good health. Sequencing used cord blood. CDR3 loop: CASSLSSRGGQYQETQYF. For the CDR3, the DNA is TGTGCCAGCAGCTTATCGAGTCGGGGGGGACAATACCAAGAGACCCAGTACTTC.